This TCR beta chain emerged from a study of control samples from healthy donors and cancer patients. Germline V gene sequence: CDR1 SEHNR, CDR2 FQNEAQ (reference sequence). This CDR3 has 14 residues. Trimming took off 5 bases at V and 5 bases at J, with 15 bases between the two ends. Measured with immunoSEQ multiplex PCR; TCRdb has only the in-frame clones, and not every one. The data contain under 200,000 clones, 90% to 95% of them seen just once; the ten biggest clones take up approximately 4%. The genes are TRBV7-9 and TRBJ1-1, with D possibly matching TRBD1 (5 bases). Material for sequencing was blood. This sequence was found in a woman aged 55-70 years in good health. This CDR3 reads CASSPRRGETEAFF. The CDR3 coding sequence is TGTGCCAGCAGCCCTCGACGGGGGGAGACTGAAGCTTTCTTT. Together with reference TRBV7-9 and TRBJ1-1, the CDR3 gives the full variable domain: DTGVSQNPRHKITKRGQNVTFRCDPISEHNRLYWYRQTLGQGPEFLTYFQNEAQLEKSRLLSDRFSAERPKGSFSTLEIQRTEQGDSAMYLCASSPRRGETEAFFGQGTRLTVV.